This TCR beta chain was sequenced in a study of identical twins. This clonotype was recorded at least ten times. Donors uniformly comprised healthy Caucasians. This CDR3 has 15 residues. CDR1 ENHRY and CDR2 SYGVKD come from the germline V gene. Losses at the gene ends were 2 bases for V and 6 bases for J; bases not matched to a gene: 6. One entry per CDR3 protein, called by TCRdb with MiXCR from the 5' RACE reads. The sample carries around 280,000 distinct CDR3 sequences, around 8.8% recorded once. The same sample was also used in a study of yellow fever vaccine responses in identical twins.

Sequenced sample: memory (CD45RO+) T cells sorted from blood. The clonotype was recovered from a woman aged 18-35 years in good health. This chain connects TRBV10-3 to TRBJ2-2; 7 bases fit TRBD2. CDR3 DNA sequence: TGTGCCATCAGTGAGCCGCCAGGACTAGCCGGGGAGCTGTTTTTT. Translated, it gives CAISEPPGLAGELFF.